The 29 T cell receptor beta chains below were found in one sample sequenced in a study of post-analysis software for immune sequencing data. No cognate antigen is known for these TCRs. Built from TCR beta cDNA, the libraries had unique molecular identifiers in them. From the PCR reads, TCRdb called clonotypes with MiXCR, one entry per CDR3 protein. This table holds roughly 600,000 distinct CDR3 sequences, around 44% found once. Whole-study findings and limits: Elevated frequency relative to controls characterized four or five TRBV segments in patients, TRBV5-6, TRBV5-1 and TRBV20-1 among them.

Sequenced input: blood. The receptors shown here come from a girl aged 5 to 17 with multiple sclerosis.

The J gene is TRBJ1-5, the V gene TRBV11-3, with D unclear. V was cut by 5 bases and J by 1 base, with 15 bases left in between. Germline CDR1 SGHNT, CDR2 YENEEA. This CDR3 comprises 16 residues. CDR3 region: CASSQEADGSNQPQHF. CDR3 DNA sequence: TGTGCCAGCAGCCAAGAGGCGGACGGGAGCAATCAGCCCCAGCATTTT.

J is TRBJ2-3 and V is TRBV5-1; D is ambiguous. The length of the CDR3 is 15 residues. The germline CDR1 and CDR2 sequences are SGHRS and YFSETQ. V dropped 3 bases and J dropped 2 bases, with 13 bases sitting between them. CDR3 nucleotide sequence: TGCGCCAGCAGCTCCTCCCCGGGCCTCACAGATACGCAGTATTTT. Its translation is CASSSSPGLTDTQYF.

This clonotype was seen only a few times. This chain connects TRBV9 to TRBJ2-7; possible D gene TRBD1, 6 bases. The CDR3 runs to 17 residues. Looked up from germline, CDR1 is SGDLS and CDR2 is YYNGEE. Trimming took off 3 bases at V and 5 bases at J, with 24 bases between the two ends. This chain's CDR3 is CASSALSFVGAGDEQYF. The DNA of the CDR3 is TGTGCCAGCAGCGCTCTCTCGTTCGTGGGGGCAGGCGACGAGCAGTACTTC.

Written as DNA, the CDR3 is TGTGCCAGCAGCATAGCGGGAGCAGATACGCAGTATTTT. Amino acid sequence: CASSIAGADTQYF. The gene calls are TRBV11-2 and TRBJ2-3; 9 bases align to TRBD2. Trimming removed 5 bases from V and 4 bases from J; junction bases left unmatched: 1. Germline loops: CDR1 SGHAT, CDR2 FQNNGV. This CDR3 is built from 13 residues.

The CDR3 region is CASSQGQGYNEQFF. In DNA form, the CDR3 reads TGTGCCAGCAGCCAGGGACAGGGCTACAATGAGCAGTTCTTC. The rearrangement joins TRBV4-2 to TRBJ2-1; TRBD1 matches 9 bases. The J segment lost 3 bases and the V segment lost 3 bases, leaving 0 bases of the junction unmatched. The CDR3 runs to 14 residues. The V gene's germline CDR1 is LGHNA and CDR2 YNFKEQ.

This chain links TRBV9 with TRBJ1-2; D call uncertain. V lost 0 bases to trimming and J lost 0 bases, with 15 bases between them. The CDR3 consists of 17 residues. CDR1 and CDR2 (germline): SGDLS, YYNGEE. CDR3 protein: CASSVADSGRANYGYTF. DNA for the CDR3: TGTGCCAGCAGCGTAGCAGATTCGGGCAGAGCTAACTATGGCTACACCTTC.

The CDR3 coding sequence is TGTGCCAGCAGCTTACCGAACAGCCAATACACAGATACGCAGTATTTT. Translating gives CASSLPNSQYTDTQYF. V usage is TRBV7-8 and J usage is TRBJ2-3; no clear D gene. V shed 2 bases and J shed 2 bases, with 14 bases lying between them. This CDR3 comprises 16 residues. CDR1 and CDR2 (germline): SGHVS, FQNEAQ.

Written as DNA, the CDR3 is TGCAGTGTTAGGGTGGGACAGGAGTATGGCTACACCTTC. Protein: CSVRVGQEYGYTF. The J gene is TRBJ1-2, the V gene TRBV20-1; 8 positions match TRBD1. Trimming at V came to 7 bases and at J to 5 bases, leaving 9 bases not matched to a gene. The length of the CDR3 is 13 residues. Looked up from germline, CDR1 is DFQATT and CDR2 is SNEGSKA (reference sequence).

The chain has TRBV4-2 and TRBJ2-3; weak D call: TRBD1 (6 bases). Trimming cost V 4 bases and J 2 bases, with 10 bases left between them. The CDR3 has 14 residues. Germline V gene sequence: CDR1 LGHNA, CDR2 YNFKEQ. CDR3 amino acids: CASSPGADTDTQYF. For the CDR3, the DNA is TGTGCCAGCAGCCCAGGGGCGGACACAGATACGCAGTATTTT.

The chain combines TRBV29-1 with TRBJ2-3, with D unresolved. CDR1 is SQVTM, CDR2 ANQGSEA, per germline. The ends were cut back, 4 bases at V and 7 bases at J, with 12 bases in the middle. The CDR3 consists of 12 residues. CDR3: CSVGSPGNTQYF. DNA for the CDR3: TGCAGCGTTGGATCCCCAGGTAATACGCAGTATTTT.

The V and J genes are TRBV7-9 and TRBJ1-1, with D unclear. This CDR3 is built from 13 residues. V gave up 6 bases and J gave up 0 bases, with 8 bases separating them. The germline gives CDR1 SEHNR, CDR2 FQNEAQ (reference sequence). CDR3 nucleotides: TGTGCCAGCAGAATTCCAGTGAACACTGAAGCTTTCTTT. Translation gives CASRIPVNTEAFF.

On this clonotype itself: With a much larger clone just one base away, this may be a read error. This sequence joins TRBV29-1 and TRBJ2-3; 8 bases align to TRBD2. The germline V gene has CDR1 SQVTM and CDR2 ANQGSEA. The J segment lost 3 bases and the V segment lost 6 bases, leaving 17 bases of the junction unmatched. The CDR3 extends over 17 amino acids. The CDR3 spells CSVLACGRSGGTDTQYF. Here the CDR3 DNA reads TGCAGCGTACTTGCTTGCGGGAGGTCCGGGGGAACAGATACGCAGTATTTT.

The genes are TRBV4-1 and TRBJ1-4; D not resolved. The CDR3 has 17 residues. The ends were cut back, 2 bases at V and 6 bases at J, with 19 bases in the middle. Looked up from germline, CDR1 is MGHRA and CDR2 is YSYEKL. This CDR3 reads CASSQPPSGELYEKLFF. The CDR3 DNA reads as TGCGCCAGCAGCCAACCGCCGAGTGGGGAGCTGTATGAAAAACTGTTTTTT.

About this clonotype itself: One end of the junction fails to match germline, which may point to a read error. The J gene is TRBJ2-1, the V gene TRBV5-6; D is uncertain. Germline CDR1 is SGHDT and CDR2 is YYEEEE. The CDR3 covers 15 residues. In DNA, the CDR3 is TGTGCCAGCGCCCTTTTCGGAATGCCCTACAATGGGCAGTTCTTC. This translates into CASALFGMPYNGQFF.

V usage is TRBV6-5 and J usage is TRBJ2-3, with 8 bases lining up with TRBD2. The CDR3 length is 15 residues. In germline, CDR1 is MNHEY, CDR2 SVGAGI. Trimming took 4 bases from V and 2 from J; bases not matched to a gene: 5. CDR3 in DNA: TGTGCCAGCAGTTTACTAGCGGCCCACACAGATACGCAGTATTTT. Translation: CASSLLAAHTDTQYF.

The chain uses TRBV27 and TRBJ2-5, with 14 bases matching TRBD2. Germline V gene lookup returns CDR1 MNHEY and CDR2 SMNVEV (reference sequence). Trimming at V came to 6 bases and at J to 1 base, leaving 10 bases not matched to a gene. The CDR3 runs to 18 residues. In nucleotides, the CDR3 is TGTGCCAGCAGCGGGACTAGCGGGAGTAACCTGGTCCAAGAGACCCAGTACTTC. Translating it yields CASSGTSGSNLVQETQYF.

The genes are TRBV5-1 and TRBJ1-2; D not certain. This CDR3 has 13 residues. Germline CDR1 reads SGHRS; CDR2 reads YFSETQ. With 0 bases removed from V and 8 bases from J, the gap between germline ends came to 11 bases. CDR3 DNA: TGCGCCAGCAGCTTGGGGACGTCGGAGGGCTACACCTTC. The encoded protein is CASSLGTSEGYTF.

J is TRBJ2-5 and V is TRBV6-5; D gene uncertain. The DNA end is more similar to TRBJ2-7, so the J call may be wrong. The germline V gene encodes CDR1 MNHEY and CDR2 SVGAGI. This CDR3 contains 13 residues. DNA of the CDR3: TGTGCCAGCAGGACTGACGGCCCCTACGAGCAGTACTTC. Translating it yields CASRTDGPYEQYF.

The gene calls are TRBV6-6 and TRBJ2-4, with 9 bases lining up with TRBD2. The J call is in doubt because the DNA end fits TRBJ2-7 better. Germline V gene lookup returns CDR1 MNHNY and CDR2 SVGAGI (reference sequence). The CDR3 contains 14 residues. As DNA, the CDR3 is TGTGCCAGCACCCCGGGACTAGCAGCCTACGAGCAGTACTTC. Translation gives CASTPGLAAYEQYF.

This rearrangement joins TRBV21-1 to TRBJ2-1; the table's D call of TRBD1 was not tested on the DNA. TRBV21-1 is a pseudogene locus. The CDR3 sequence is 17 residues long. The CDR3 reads CASSKAVDSTPYNEQFF. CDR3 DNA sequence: TGTGCCAGCAGCAAAGCCGTGGACAGTACGCCCTACAATGAGCAGTTCTTC.

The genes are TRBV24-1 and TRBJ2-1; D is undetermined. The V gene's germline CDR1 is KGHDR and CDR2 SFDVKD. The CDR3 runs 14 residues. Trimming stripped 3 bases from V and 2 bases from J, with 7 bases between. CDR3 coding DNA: TGTGCCACCAGTGATCCGACACCCTACAATGAGCAGTTCTTC. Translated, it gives CATSDPTPYNEQFF.

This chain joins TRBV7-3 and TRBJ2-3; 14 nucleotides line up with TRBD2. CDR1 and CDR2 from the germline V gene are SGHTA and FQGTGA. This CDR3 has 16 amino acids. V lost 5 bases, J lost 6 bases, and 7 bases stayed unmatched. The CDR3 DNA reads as TGTGCCAGCAGCCCGACTAGCGGGGGGGCCTCGGATACGCAGTATTTT. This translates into CASSPTSGGASDTQYF. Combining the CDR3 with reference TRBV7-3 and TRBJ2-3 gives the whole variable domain GAGVSQTPSNKVTEKGKYVELRCDPISGHTALYWYRQSLGQGPEFLIYFQGTGAADDSGLPNDRFFAVRPEGSVSTLKIQRTERGDSAVYLCASSPTSGGASDTQYFGPGTRLTVL.

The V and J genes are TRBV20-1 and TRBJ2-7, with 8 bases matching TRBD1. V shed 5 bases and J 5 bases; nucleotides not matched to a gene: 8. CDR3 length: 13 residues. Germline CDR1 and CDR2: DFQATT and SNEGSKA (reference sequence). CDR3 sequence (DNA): TGCAGTGCTCCGACAGGGGTGGGGGACGAGCAGTACTTC. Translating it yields CSAPTGVGDEQYF.

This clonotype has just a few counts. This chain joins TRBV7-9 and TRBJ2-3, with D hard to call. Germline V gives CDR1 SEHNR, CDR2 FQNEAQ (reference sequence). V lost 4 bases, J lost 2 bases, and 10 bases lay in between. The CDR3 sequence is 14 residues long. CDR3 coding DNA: TGTGCCAGCAGCTCCCGGGCCTACACAGATACGCAGTATTTT. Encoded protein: CASSSRAYTDTQYF.

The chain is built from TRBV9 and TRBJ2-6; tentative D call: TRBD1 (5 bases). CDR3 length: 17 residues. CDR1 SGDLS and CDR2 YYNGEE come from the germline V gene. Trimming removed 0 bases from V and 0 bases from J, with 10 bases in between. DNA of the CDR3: TGTGCCAGCAGCGTAGAAACAGGACCCTCTGGGGCCAACGTCCTGACTTTC. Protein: CASSVETGPSGANVLTF.

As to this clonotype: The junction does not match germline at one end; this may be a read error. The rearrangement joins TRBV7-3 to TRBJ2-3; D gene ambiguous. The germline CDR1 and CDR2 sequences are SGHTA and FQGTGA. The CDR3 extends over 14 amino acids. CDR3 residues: CAGSLMSGTDTQYF. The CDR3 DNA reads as TGTGCCGGCAGCTTAATGTCCGGAACAGATACGCAGTATTTT.

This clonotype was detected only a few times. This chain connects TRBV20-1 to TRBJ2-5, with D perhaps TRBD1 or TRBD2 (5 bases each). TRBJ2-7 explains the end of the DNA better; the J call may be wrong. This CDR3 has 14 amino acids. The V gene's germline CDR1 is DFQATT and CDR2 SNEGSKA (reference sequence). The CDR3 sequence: CSATGTDFFYEQYF. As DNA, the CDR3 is TGCAGTGCTACCGGGACGGACTTCTTCTACGAGCAGTACTTC.

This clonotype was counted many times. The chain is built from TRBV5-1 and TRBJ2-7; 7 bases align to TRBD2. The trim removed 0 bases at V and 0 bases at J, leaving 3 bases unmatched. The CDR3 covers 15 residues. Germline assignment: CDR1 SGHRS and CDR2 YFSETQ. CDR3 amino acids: CASSLGAGNSYEQYF. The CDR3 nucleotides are TGCGCCAGCAGCTTGGGAGCGGGAAACTCCTACGAGCAGTACTTC.

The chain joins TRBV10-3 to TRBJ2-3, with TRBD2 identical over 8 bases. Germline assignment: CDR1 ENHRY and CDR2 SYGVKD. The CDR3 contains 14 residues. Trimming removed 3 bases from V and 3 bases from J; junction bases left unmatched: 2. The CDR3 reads CAISDGGATDTQYF. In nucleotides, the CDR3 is TGTGCCATCAGTGACGGGGGGGCGACAGATACGCAGTATTTT.